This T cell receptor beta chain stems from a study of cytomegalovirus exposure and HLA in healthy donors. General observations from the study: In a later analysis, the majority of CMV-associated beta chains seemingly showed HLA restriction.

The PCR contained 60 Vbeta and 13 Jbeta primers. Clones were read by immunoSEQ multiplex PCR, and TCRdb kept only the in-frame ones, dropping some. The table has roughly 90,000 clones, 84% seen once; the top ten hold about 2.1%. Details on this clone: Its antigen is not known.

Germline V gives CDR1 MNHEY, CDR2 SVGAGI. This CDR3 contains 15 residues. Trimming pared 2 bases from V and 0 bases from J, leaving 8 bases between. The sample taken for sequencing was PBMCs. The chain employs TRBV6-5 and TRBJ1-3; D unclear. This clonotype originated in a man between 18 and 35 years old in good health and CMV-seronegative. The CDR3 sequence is CASSYASSSGNTIYF. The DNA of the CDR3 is TGTGCCAGCAGTTACGCCTCGAGCTCTGGAAACACCATATATTTT.